The rows below give T cell receptor beta chains drawn from one sample of a study of beta chain features in type 1 diabetes. TCRdb keeps only in-frame clones here, not all; method: immunoSEQ multiplex PCR. The sample yields under 300,000 clones, approximately 16% seen once. The specimen was naive CD4+ T cells from blood. The source of these receptors is a man aged 25 to 45 with type 1 diabetes. Both conserved end residues are part of each CDR3. D genes are given only for firm matches. For some rows the clone size is stated as once, few or many, or as a class when expanded; others skip it.

D	V	size	J	DNA	CDR3
.	TRBV29-1	few	TRBJ2-7	TGCAGCGCGGCTAGTAGCCCTCCCGAGCAGTACTTC	CSAASSPPEQYF
.	TRBV29-1	.	TRBJ1-1	TGCAGCGTTGAAGATCGCCAGGGGTACACTGAAGCTTTCTTT	CSVEDRQGYTEAFF
.	TRBV5-1	.	TRBJ2-4	TGCGCCAGCAGCTTGACAGTGACCAAAAACATTCAGTACTTC	CASSLTVTKNIQYF
TRBD1	TRBV29-1	.	TRBJ1-4	TGCAGCGTGATACAGGGGGCTAATGAAAAACTGTTTTTT	CSVIQGANEKLFF
TRBD2	TRBV29-1	.	TRBJ2-1	TGCAGCGCCGACCCTTTTAGCGGGAGGGGCGATGAGCAGTTCTTC	CSADPFSGRGDEQFF
.	TRBV10-3	.	TRBJ1-4	TGTGCCATCAGTGGGAGACAGTCCCGAGTCGTGGAAAAACTGTTTTTT	CAISGRQSRVVEKLFF
.	TRBV9	.	TRBJ2-3	TGTGCCAGCAGCGGCGCAGATACGCAGTATTTT	CASSGADTQYF
TRBD2	TRBV7-2	few	TRBJ2-1	TGTGCCAGCAGCTTAAGGCGGGAGAGCTACAATGAGCAGTTCTTC	CASSLRRESYNEQFF
TRBD1	TRBV29-1	few	TRBJ1-1	TGCAGCGTTCGTTCCGGGACAGGGAACACTGAAGCTTTCTTT	CSVRSGTGNTEAFF
.	TRBV29-1	.	TRBJ1-2	TGCAGCGTTACAGGAGCCGTGGACTATGGCTACACCTTC	CSVTGAVDYGYTF
.	TRBV29-1	.	TRBJ2-6	TGCAGCGTGGACAGTGGGGCCAACGTCCTGACTTTC	CSVDSGANVLTF
.	TRBV5-1	.	TRBJ1-1	TGCGCCAGCAGCTTGGGGCTGGCGAACACTGAAGCTTTCTTT	CASSLGLANTEAFF
.	TRBV28	.	TRBJ2-5	TGTGCCAGCAGACCCACGGGGATCCAAGAGACCCAGTACTTC	CASRPTGIQETQYF
TRBD2	TRBV2	.	TRBJ2-3	TGTGCCACCGTTCTAGCGGGGAATTCGGATACGCAGTATTTT	CATVLAGNSDTQYF
.	TRBV4-3	few	TRBJ2-1	TGCGCCAGCAGCCAGGCGTCCTACAATGAGCAGTTCTTC	CASSQASYNEQFF
.	TRBV7-9	few	TRBJ2-5	TGTGCCAGCAGCTCCCGGGCCCCTCACCAAGAGACCCAGTACTTC	CASSSRAPHQETQYF
TRBD1	TRBV29-1	.	TRBJ1-2	TGCAGCGTTGAAGACCCAGGGACAGGTTGGGACTACACCTTC	CSVEDPGTGWDYTF
TRBD2	TRBV29-1	.	TRBJ2-1	TGCAGCGGGACCGGACTAGCGGGTGCTAATGAGCAGTTCTTC	CSGTGLAGANEQFF
TRBD1	TRBV28	few	TRBJ1-1	TGTGCCAGCAGTGGGACAGGGGGCACTGAAGCTTTCTTT	CASSGTGGTEAFF
.	TRBV29-1	.	TRBJ1-1	TGCAGCGTTGTCCGGCGAAGTGCTTTCTTT	CSVVRRSAFF
.	TRBV7-6	.	TRBJ2-7	TGTGCCAGCAGCATTACGTTAGGGACACCTAACGAGCAGTACTTC	CASSITLGTPNEQYF
.	TRBV5-4	.	TRBJ2-1	TGTGCCAGCAGCTATCCGGGACTGGACTACAATGAGCAGTTCTTC	CASSYPGLDYNEQFF
.	TRBV7-6	few	TRBJ2-6	TGTGCCAGCAGCTCCCGGTGGTTCTCTGGGGCCAACGTCCTGACTTTC	CASSSRWFSGANVLTF
.	TRBV7-9	few	TRBJ2-7	TGTGCCAGCAGCTTAGCAGGTGCCTACGAGCAGTACTTC	CASSLAGAYEQYF
.	TRBV29-1	.	TRBJ2-5	TGCAGCGTTGTGAGGGTCGGAGAGACCCAGTACTTC	CSVVRVGETQYF
TRBD2	TRBV5-1	.	TRBJ2-1	TGCGCCAGCAGCTTGGAGAGCGGGAGTATAAATGAGCAGTTCTTC	CASSLESGSINEQFF
.	TRBV27	.	TRBJ2-3	TGTGCCAGCAGTTTATTTGGGGCAGGGGGCACAGATACGCAGTATTTT	CASSLFGAGGTDTQYF
.	TRBV27	.	TRBJ1-1	TGTAGGGGGAGGGCGAGCACTGAAGCTTTCTTT	CRGRASTEAFF
.	TRBV5-1	few	TRBJ2-6	TGCGCCAGCAGCTTCGGACAGATCTCTGGGGCCAACGTCCTGACTTTC	CASSFGQISGANVLTF
.	TRBV30	.	TRBJ1-5	TGTGCCTGGAGCGGTCCCGGGACCTTCTCGGGGCGCAATCAGCCCCAGCATTTT	CAWSGPGTFSGRNQPQHF
.	TRBV7-2	.	TRBJ2-7	TGTGCCAGCAGCTTTGACAGGCAGTTGAGCGAGCAGTACTTC	CASSFDRQLSEQYF
TRBD1	TRBV4-3	few	TRBJ2-7	TGCGCCAGCAGCCAAGATAGGGACAGGGGGCTGTCCGAGCAGTACTTC	CASSQDRDRGLSEQYF
TRBD1	TRBV14	few	TRBJ2-4	TGTGCCAGCAGCCAGGACAGGGGGAACGCCAAAAACATTCAGTACTTC	CASSQDRGNAKNIQYF
.	TRBV9	.	TRBJ2-5	TGTGCCAGCAGCGCTGCGGTCGGGGGGACCCAGTACTTC	CASSAAVGGTQYF
.	TRBV2	few	TRBJ2-1	TGTGCCAGCAGAGGTCACCCGGAGTTCTTC	CASRGHPEFF
TRBD1	TRBV14	few	TRBJ2-5	TGTGCCAGCAGCCGTGACAGGGATGAAGAGACCCAGTACTTC	CASSRDRDEETQYF